Reported below is one T cell receptor beta chain. Its specificity is not known. Specimens obtained from alopecia areata patients comprised lesional scalp punch biopsies and peripheral blood. Sequencing templates came from extracted RNA that was reverse transcribed into cDNA. Method: immunoSEQ multiplex PCR; TCRdb's copy keeps in-frame clones and lacks some. This table holds about 150,000 clones, roughly 44% found once. The data originate from a study of CD8+ T cells in alopecia areata. Study-wide background: Those treated were given oral tofacitinib at 5 to 10 mg twice daily. It was 6 to 18 months of tofacitinib, and then there were 6 months off drug. Overall study results and limits: It was lesional scalp, especially alopecia totalis/universalis, that showed higher clonality than normal scalp.

Germline values: CDR1 SGHRS, CDR2 YFSETQ. This CDR3 spans 15 amino acids. Trimming took 3 bases from V and 6 from J, leaving 16 bases between them. Sequenced: CD4+ T cells sorted from blood. The chain links TRBV5-1 to TRBJ2-1; TRBD1 is a possible D gene (6 bases). The sequence derives from a human donor with alopecia areata. The CDR3 spells CASSSTGLSSNEQFF. CDR3 bases: TGCGCCAGCAGCTCGACAGGCCTGTCTAGCAATGAGCAGTTCTTC.